This TCR beta chain was obtained from a study of blood T cell repertoires in COVID-19. CDR3 size: 14 residues. Germline lookup yields CDR1 SGHRS and CDR2 YFSETQ. V was clipped by 3 bases and J by 6 bases, with 13 bases between them. Data came from immunoSEQ multiplex PCR; TCRdb stores just in-frame clones and leaves some out. Here the sample spans approximately 170,000 clones, around 83% being singletons. The origin of this receptor is a woman in her seventies with COVID-19, enrolled during active disease. Sequencing was performed on peripheral blood. The gene calls are TRBV5-1 and TRBJ2-4; D ambiguous. CDR3 in amino acids: CASSYDSGSNIQYF. In nucleotides, the CDR3 is TGCGCCAGCAGCTACGACTCTGGGTCAAACATTCAGTACTTC.